This note documents a single T cell receptor beta chain sequence. Its antigen is currently unknown. The sample carries other DNA sequences with the same CDR3. This sample is part of a study of T cell responses to AZD1222 COVID-19 vaccine. General study findings and limits: Receipt of two AZD1222 doses was followed by a rise in Spike-specific TCR breadth and depth. Sampling that yielded the repertoires occurred only after the peak T cell response. Most donors were white British and more were female, and clonal diversity was possibly underestimated. Regions left unmutated in variants are reportedly the target of nearly half of spike-specific TCRs.

The data were produced by immunoSEQ multiplex PCR, yet TCRdb's version contains in-frame clones alone and is incomplete. The data show around 78,000 clones, with about 89% seen just once and less than 5.5% held by the top ten. Germline V gene sequence: CDR1 SQVTM, CDR2 ANQGSEA. V gave up 4 bases and J gave up 1 base, with 8 bases separating them. The CDR3 runs to 13 residues. The sequence came from an adult in good health. The chain joins TRBV29-1 to TRBJ1-5; D might be TRBD1 (5 bases). This specimen was peripheral blood, taken on day 0 of MenACWY control vaccination. The CDR3 is CSVGSGSNQPQHF. CDR3 nucleotides: TGCAGCGTTGGGTCAGGGAGCAATCAGCCCCAGCATTTT. Full variable domain (missing parts from reference TRBV29-1 and TRBJ1-5): SAVISQKPSRDICQRGTSLTIQCQVDSQVTMMFWYRQQPGQSLTLIATANQGSEATYESGFVIDKFPISRPNLTFSTLTVSNMSPEDSSIYLCSVGSGSNQPQHFGDGTRLSIL.